This T cell receptor (beta chain) was retrieved from a study of T cells in Graves' hyperthyroidism and ophthalmopathy. V was cut by 0 bases and J by 3 bases, with 12 bases left in between. This CDR3 spans 16 amino acids. Germline loops: CDR1 KGHSH, CDR2 LQKENI. This clonotype was counted a few times. The CDR3 regions of TCR beta were amplified from RNA transcripts. The primer set for the first-round RT-PCR of the TCR CDR3 was HTBI. Using its own MiXCR run on the multiplex PCR reads, TCRdb lists one record per CDR3 protein. Altogether 650,000 to 850,000 distinct CDR3 sequences are present, around 20% being singletons, with the ten largest covering 16%.

Material: blood. V and J are TRBV18 and TRBJ2-1; D call uncertain. The receptor was isolated from a woman aged 50 to 60 with Graves' hyperthyroidism that later progressed to Graves' ophthalmopathy. CDR3: CASSPPPRERYNEQFF. CDR3 nucleotide sequence: TGTGCCAGCTCACCACCGCCACGCGAACGCTACAATGAGCAGTTCTTC.